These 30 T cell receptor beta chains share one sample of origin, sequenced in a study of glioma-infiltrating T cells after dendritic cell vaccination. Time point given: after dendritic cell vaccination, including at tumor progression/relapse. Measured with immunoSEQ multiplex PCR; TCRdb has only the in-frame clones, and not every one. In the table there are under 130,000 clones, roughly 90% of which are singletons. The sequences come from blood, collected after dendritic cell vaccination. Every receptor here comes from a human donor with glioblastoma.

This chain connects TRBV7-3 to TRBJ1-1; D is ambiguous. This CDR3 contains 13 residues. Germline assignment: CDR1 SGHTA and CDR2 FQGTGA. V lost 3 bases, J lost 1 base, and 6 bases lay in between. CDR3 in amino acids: CASSFAENTEAFF. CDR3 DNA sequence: TGTGCCAGCAGCTTCGCAGAGAACACTGAAGCTTTCTTT. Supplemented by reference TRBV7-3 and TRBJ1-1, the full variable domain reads GAGVSQTPSNKVTEKGKYVELRCDPISGHTALYWYRQSLGQGPEFLIYFQGTGAADDSGLPNDRFFAVRPEGSVSTLKIQRTERGDSAVYLCASSFAENTEAFFGQGTRLTVV.

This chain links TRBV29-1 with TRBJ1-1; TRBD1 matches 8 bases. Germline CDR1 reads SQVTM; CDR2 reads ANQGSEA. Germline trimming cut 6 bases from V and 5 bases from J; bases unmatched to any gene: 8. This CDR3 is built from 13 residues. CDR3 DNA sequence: TGCAGCGTATATCAGGGGGCTACGACTGAAGCTTTCTTT. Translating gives CSVYQGATTEAFF. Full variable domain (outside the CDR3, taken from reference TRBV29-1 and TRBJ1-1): SAVISQKPSRDICQRGTSLTIQCQVDSQVTMMFWYRQQPGQSLTLIATANQGSEATYESGFVIDKFPISRPNLTFSTLTVSNMSPEDSSIYLCSVYQGATTEAFFGQGTRLTVV.

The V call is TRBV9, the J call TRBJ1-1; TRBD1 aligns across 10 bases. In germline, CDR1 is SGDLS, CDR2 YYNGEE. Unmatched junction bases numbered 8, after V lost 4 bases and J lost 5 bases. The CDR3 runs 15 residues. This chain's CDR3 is CASSPQTGGITEAFF. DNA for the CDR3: TGTGCCAGCAGCCCCCAGACAGGGGGCATTACTGAAGCTTTCTTT.

The CDR3, as DNA: TGTGCCAGCAGGAAACAGGGGAGAAACTATGGCTACACCTTC. Its translation: CASRKQGRNYGYTF. This chain links TRBV6-6 with TRBJ1-2; 7 bases align to TRBD1. The CDR3 contains 14 residues. V gave up 6 bases and J gave up 2 bases; unmatched junction bases: 6. Germline loops: CDR1 MNHNY, CDR2 SVGAGI (reference sequence).

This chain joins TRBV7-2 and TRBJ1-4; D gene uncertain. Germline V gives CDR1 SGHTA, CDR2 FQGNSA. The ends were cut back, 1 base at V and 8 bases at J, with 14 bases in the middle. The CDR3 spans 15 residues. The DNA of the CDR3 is TGTGCCAGCAGCTTAGATGGTCATCCGCTAGAAAAACTGTTTTTT. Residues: CASSLDGHPLEKLFF.

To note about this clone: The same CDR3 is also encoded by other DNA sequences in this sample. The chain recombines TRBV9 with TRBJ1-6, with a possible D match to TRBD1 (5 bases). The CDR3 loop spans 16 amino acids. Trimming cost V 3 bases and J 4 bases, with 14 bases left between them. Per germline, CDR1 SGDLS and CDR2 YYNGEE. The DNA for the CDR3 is TGTGCCAGCAGCGCGGGCGGGGGGTCATATAATTCACCCCTCCACTTT. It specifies CASSAGGGSYNSPLHF. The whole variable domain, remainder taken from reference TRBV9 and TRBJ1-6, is DSGVTQTPKHLITATGQRVTLRCSPRSGDLSVYWYQQSLDQGLQFLIQYYNGEERAKGNILERFSAQQFPDLHSELNLSSLELGDSALYFCASSAGGGSYNSPLHFGNGTRLTVT.

In DNA, the CDR3 is TGTGCCAGCAGCCGGGACAGTCTGAACACTGAAGCTTTCTTT. Amino acid sequence: CASSRDSLNTEAFF. The chain carries TRBV7-2 and TRBJ1-1; 7 nucleotides match TRBD1. With V trimmed by 5 bases and J by 0 bases, 3 bases remained unmatched. This CDR3 is built from 14 residues. Germline V gene data show CDR1 as SGHTA and CDR2 as FQGNSA. Together with reference TRBV7-2 and TRBJ1-1, the CDR3 gives the full variable domain: GAGVSQSPSNKVTEKGKDVELRCDPISGHTALYWYRQSLGQGLEFLIYFQGNSAPDKSGLPSDRFSAERTGGSVSTLTIQRTQQEDSAVYLCASSRDSLNTEAFFGQGTRLTVV.

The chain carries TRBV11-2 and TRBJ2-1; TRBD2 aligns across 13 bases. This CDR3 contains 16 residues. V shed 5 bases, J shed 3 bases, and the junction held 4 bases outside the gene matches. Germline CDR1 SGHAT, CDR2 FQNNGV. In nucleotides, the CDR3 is TGTGCCAGCAGCCTGGGACTAGCGGGGTTCTACAATGAGCAGTTCTTC. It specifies CASSLGLAGFYNEQFF.

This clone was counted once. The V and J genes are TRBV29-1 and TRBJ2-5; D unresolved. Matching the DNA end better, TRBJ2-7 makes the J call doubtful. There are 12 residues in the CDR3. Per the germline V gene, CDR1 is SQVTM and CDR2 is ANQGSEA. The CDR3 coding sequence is TGCAGCGTCCAAGGCGGCTCCTACGAGCAGTACTTC. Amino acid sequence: CSVQGGSYEQYF.

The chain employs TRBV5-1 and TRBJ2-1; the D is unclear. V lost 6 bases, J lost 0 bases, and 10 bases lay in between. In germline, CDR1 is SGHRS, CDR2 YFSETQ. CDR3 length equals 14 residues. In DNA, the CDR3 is TGCGCCAGCAAGACGGCTAGCTCCTACAATGAGCAGTTCTTC. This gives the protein CASKTASSYNEQFF. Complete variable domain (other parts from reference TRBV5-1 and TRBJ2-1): KAGVTQTPRYLIKTRGQQVTLSCSPISGHRSVSWYQQTPGQGLQFLFEYFSETQRNKGNFPGRFSGRQFSNSRSEMNVSTLELGDSALYLCASKTASSYNEQFFGPGTRLTVL.

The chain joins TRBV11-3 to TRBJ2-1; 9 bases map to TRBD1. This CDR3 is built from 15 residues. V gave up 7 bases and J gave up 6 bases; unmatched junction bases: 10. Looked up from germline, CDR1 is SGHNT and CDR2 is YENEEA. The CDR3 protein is CASMRIGTGPNEQFF. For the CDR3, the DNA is TGTGCCAGCATGAGGATTGGGACAGGGCCCAATGAGCAGTTCTTC.

The chain's CDR3 is CASSQSAGTQYF. In DNA form, the CDR3 reads TGTGCCAGCAGCCAATCTGCGGGGACCCAGTACTTC. The V and J genes are TRBV16 and TRBJ2-5; maybe TRBD2 (5 bases). The V end was cut by 0 bases, the J end by 7 bases, with 6 bases between. Germline values: CDR1 KGHSY, CDR2 FQNENV. The CDR3 is 12 amino acids. Together with reference TRBV16 and TRBJ2-5, the CDR3 gives the full variable domain: GEEVAQTPKHLVRGEGQKAKLYCAPIKGHSYVFWYQQVLKNEFKFLISFQNENVFDETGMPKERFSAKCLPNSPCSLEIQATKLEDSAVYFCASSQSAGTQYFGPGTRLLVL.

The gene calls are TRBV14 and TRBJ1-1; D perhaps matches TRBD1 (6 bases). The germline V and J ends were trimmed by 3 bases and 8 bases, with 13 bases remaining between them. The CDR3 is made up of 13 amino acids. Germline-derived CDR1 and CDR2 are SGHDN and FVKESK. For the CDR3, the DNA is TGTGCCAGCAGCCAGTTCCCAACAGGGGAAGCTTTCTTT. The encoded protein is CASSQFPTGEAFF.

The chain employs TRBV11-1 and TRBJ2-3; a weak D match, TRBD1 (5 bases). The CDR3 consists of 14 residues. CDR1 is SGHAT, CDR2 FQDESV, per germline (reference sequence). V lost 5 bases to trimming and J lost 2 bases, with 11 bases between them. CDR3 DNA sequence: TGTGCCAGCAGCACCCGACAGTACACAGATACGCAGTATTTT. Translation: CASSTRQYTDTQYF.

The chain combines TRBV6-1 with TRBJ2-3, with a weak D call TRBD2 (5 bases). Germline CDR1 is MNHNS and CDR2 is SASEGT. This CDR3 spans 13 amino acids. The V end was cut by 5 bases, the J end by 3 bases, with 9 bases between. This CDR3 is CASSLPGTDTQYF. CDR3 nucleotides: TGTGCCAGCAGTCTACCGGGGACAGATACGCAGTATTTT.

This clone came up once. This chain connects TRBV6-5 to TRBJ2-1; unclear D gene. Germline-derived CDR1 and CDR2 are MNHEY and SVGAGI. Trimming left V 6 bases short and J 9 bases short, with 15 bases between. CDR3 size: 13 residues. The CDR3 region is CASRLSGGGEQFF. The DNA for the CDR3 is TGTGCCAGCAGACTCTCCGGTGGTGGTGAGCAGTTCTTC.

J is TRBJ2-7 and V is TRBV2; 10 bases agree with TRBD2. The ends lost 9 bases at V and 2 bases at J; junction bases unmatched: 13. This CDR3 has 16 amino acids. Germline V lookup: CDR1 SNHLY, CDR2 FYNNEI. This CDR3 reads CARGWGPGLATYEQYF. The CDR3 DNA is TGTGCCAGGGGGTGGGGCCCGGGACTAGCGACCTACGAGCAGTACTTC.

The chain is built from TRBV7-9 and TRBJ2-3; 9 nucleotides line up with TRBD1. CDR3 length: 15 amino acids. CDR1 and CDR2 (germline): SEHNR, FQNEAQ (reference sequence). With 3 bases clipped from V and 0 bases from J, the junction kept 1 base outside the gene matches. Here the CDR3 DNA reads TGTGCCAGCAGCTTCGGACAGGGGAGCACAGATACGCAGTATTTT. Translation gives CASSFGQGSTDTQYF.

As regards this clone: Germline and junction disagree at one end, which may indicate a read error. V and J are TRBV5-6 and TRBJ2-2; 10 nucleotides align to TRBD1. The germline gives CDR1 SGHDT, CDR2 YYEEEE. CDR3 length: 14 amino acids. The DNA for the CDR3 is TGTGCCAGCAGCGCACCGGGACAGGGGAGGATCGTGATTTTT. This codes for CASSAPGQGRIVIF.

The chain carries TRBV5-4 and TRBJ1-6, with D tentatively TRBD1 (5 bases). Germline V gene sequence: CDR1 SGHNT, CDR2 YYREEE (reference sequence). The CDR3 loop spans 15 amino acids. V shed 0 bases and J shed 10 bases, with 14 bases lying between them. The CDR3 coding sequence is TGTGCCAGCAGCTTGGAAGGGGTTCGGGGGTCACCCCTCCACTTT. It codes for CASSLEGVRGSPLHF.

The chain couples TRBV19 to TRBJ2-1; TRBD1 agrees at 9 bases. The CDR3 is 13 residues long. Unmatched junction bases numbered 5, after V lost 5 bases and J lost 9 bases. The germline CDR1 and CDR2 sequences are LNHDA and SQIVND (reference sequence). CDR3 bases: TGTGCCAGTAGTCGGGACAGGGTCTCTGAGCAGTTCTTC. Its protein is CASSRDRVSEQFF.

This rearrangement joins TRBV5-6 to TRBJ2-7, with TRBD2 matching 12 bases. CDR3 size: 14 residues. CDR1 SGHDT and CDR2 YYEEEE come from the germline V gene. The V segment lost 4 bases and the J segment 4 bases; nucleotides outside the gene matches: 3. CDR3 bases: TGTGCCAGCAGCCCCCTAGCGGGAGGGTACGAGCAGTACTTC. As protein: CASSPLAGGYEQYF.

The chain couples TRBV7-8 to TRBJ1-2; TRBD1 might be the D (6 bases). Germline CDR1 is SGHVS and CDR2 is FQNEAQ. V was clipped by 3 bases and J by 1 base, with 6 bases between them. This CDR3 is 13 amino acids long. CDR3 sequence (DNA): TGTGCCAGCAGCTTGGACAGTAACTATGGCTACACCTTC. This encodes CASSLDSNYGYTF. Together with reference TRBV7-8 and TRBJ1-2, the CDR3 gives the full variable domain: GAGVSQSPRYKVAKRGQDVALRCDPISGHVSLFWYQQALGQGPEFLTYFQNEAQLDKSGLPSDRFFAERPEGSVSTLKIQRTQQEDSAVYLCASSLDSNYGYTFGSGTRLTVV.

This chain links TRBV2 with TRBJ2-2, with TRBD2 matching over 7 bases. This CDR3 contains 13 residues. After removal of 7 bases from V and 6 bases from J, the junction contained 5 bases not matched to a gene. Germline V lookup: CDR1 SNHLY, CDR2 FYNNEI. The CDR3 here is CASNGRGAGELFF. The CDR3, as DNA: TGTGCCAGCAACGGTCGGGGGGCCGGGGAGCTGTTTTTT. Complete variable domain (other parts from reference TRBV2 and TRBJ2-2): EPEVTQTPSHQVTQMGQEVILRCVPISNHLYFYWYRQILGQKVEFLVSFYNNEISEKSEIFDDQFSVERPDGSNFTLKIRSTKLEDSAMYFCASNGRGAGELFFGEGSRLTVL.

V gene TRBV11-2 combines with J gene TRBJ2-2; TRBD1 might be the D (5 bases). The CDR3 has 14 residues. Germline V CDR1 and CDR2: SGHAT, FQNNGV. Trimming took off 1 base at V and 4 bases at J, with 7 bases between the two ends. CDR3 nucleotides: TGTGCCAGCAGCTTAGGACAGCTCACCGGGGAGCTGTTTTTT. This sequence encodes CASSLGQLTGELFF. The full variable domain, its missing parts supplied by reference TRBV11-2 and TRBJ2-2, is EAGVAQSPRYKIIEKRQSVAFWCNPISGHATLYWYQQILGQGPKLLIQFQNNGVVDDSQLPKDRFSAERLKGVDSTLKIQPAKLEDSAVYLCASSLGQLTGELFFGEGSRLTVL.

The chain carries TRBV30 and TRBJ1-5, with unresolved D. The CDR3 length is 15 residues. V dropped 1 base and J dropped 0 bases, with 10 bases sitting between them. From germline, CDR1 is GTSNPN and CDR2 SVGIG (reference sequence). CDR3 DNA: TGTGCCTGGAGTGGCCCCGGTTTTAGCAATCAGCCCCAGCATTTT. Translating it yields CAWSGPGFSNQPQHF.

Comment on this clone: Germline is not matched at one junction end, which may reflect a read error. For the CDR3, the DNA is TGTGCTAGCAGCTTAGGTGTGCGGGGGAGCCAAGAGACCCAGTACTTC. Protein product: CASSLGVRGSQETQYF. This chain connects TRBV7-7 to TRBJ2-5; 7 positions match TRBD2. The germline gives CDR1 SSHAT, CDR2 FNYEAQ (reference sequence). The CDR3 is 16 amino acids.

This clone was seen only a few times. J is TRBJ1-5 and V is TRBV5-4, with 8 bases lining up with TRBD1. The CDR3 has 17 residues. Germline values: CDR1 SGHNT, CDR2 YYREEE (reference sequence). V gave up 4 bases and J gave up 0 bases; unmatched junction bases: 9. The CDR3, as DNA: TGTGCCAGCAGCCAGCAGCGTGGGACAGGTAGCAATCAGCCCCAGCATTTT. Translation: CASSQQRGTGSNQPQHF.

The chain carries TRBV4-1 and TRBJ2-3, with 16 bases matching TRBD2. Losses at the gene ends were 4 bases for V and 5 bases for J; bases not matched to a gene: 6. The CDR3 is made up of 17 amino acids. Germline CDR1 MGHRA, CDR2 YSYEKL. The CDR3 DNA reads TGCGCCAGCAGCCCCTTGGGACTAGCGGGAGGGGTAGATACGCAGTATTTT. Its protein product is CASSPLGLAGGVDTQYF.

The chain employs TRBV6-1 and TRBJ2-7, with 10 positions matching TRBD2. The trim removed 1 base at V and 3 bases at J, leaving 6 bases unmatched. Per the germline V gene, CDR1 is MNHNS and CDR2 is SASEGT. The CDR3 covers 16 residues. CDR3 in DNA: TGTGCCAGCAGTGAAGGGATTAGCGGGGGGCACTACGAGCAGTACTTC. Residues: CASSEGISGGHYEQYF.